This T cell receptor beta chain was retrieved from a study of T cells expressing NK-cell markers. Study-wide background: Sorted CD3+CD56-NKG2C+, CD3+CD56+NKG2C- and CD3+CD56+NKG2C+ T cells were the source of the TCR beta repertoires. HCMV serostatus: seven of eight sequenced donors positive, one negative.

For TCR beta, cDNA was produced by 5'RACE template switching with UMIs. TCRdb re-called the 5' RACE reads; every CDR3 protein appears as one record, without DNA. This listing includes 550,000 or so distinct CDR3 sequences. Germline V gene data show CDR1 as DFQATT and CDR2 as SNEGSKA (reference sequence). CDR3 size: 15 residues. The study's findings and limits: Of the CD8+ T cell pool in 6 or 7 donors, roughly 1.0-7.5% was accounted for by dominant NKG2C+ clonotypes.

As to this clonotype: The target antigen is unknown.

The material sequenced was blood T cells: a sorted CD56 or NKG2C T cell subset, CD4+ or CD8+ T cells, or bulk PBMC T cells (not recorded which). The clonotype was recovered from a man aged 18 to 29 in good health. The J gene is TRBJ1-3, the V gene TRBV20-1; lacking DNA, the TRBD1 call made by TCRdb goes unchecked. CDR3 residues: CSASAPEGLGNTIYF.